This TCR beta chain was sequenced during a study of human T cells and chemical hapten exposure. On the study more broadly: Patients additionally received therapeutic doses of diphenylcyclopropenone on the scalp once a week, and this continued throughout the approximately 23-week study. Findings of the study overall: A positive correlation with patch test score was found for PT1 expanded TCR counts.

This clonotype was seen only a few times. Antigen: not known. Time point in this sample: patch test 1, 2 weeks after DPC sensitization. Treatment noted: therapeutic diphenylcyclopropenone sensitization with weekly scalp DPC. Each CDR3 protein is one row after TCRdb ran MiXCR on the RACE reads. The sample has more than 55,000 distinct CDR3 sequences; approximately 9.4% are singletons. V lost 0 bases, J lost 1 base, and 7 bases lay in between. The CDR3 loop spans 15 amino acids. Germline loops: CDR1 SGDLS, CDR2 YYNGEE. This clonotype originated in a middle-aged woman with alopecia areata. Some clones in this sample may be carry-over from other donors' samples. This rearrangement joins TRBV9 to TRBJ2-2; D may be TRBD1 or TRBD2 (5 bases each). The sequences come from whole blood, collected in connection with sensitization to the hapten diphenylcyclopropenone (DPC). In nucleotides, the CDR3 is TGTGCCAGCAGCGTAGGTGGGGGGAACACCGGGGAGCTGTTTTTT. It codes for CASSVGGGNTGELFF. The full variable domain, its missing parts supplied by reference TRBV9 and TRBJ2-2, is DSGVTQTPKHLITATGQRVTLRCSPRSGDLSVYWYQQSLDQGLQFLIQYYNGEERAKGNILERFSAQQFPDLHSELNLSSLELGDSALYFCASSVGGGNTGELFFGEGSRLTVL.